These 30 T cell receptor beta chains originate from one sample sequenced in a study of blood T cell repertoires in COVID-19. TCRdb's copy holds only in-frame clones and misses some; the assay was immunoSEQ multiplex PCR. This table holds approximately 67,000 clones, 80% to 90% found once. The sample consisted of peripheral blood. The receptors stem from a man between 50 and 59 years old with active COVID-19.

This clone was seen just once. V gene TRBV9 combines with J gene TRBJ1-5; D is ambiguous. The CDR3 has 13 residues. The germline V gene has CDR1 SGDLS and CDR2 YYNGEE. V shed 0 bases and J shed 9 bases, with 10 bases lying between them. CDR3 region: CASSVEDSTPQHF. CDR3 nucleotide sequence: TGTGCCAGCAGCGTAGAGGACTCTACGCCCCAGCATTTT.

This rearrangement joins TRBV19 to TRBJ1-2; no firm D call. Deletions cut 3 bases from V and 4 bases from J, with 9 bases between. The CDR3 is made up of 13 amino acids. In germline, CDR1 is LNHDA, CDR2 SQIVND (reference sequence). The CDR3 DNA is TGTGCCAGTAGTATGGCTGGGCCCTATGGCTACACCTTC. It is translated as CASSMAGPYGYTF.

V is TRBV28 and J is TRBJ2-7; 7 bases are a match to TRBD1. V shed 7 bases and J 1 base; nucleotides not matched to a gene: 13. The CDR3 is made up of 16 amino acids. Germline V gene sequence: CDR1 MDHEN, CDR2 SYDVKM. The CDR3 nucleotides are TGTGCCAGCACAACTGAAGGGGCGACAGGGTCCTACGAGCAGTACTTC. Amino acids: CASTTEGATGSYEQYF.

The CDR3 region is CASSPGTGTRADTQYF. The CDR3 DNA reads as TGTGCCAGTAGTCCCGGGACAGGTACCAGGGCAGATACGCAGTATTTT. V is TRBV19 and J is TRBJ2-3; 8 bases align to TRBD1. Losses at the gene ends were 5 bases for V and 4 bases for J; bases not matched to a gene: 11. The CDR3 runs 16 residues. Per the germline V gene, CDR1 is LNHDA and CDR2 is SQIVND (reference sequence).

The V gene is TRBV4-3, the J gene TRBJ1-1; no clear D gene. Germline CDR1 and CDR2: LGHNA and YSLEER. V was pared by 1 base and J by 4 bases, with 13 bases between. The CDR3 runs 15 residues. In nucleotides, the CDR3 is TGCGCCAGCAGCCAAGGCTGGTTAACGGGCACTGAAGCTTTCTTT. The encoded protein is CASSQGWLTGTEAFF.

V gene TRBV4-1 combines with J gene TRBJ2-5; 12 nucleotides align to TRBD2. The junction had 9 bases not matched to a gene; V was cut back by 2 bases and J by 5 bases. The CDR3 has 17 residues. CDR1 is MGHRA and CDR2 is YSYEKL in the germline V gene. The chain's CDR3 is CASSQTLTSGGRETQYF. The CDR3 nucleotides read TGCGCCAGCAGCCAAACGTTGACTAGCGGGGGACGGGAGACCCAGTACTTC.

The J gene is TRBJ2-6, the V gene TRBV21-1; TRBD2 reflects the table's D call only, with no check against the DNA. TRBV21-1 has pseudogene status. This CDR3 has 15 residues. The chain's CDR3 is CASGGGLVWANVLTF. CDR3 sequence (DNA): TGTGCCAGCGGCGGGGGTTTGGTCTGGGCCAACGTCCTGACTTTC.

The gene calls are TRBV5-4 and TRBJ2-5; TRBD2 matches 8 bases. Germline trimming cut 4 bases from V and 4 bases from J; bases unmatched to any gene: 12. The CDR3 runs 16 residues. Germline V CDR1 and CDR2: SGHNT, YYREEE (reference sequence). The CDR3 protein is CASSPWGLVFVETQYF. In DNA, the CDR3 is TGTGCCAGCAGCCCCTGGGGACTAGTCTTTGTAGAGACCCAGTACTTC.

This clone was counted once. The chain joins TRBV18 to TRBJ2-5; maybe TRBD1 (5 bases). The CDR3 totals 14 residues. Per germline, CDR1 KGHSH and CDR2 LQKENI. The V end was cut by 2 bases, the J end by 5 bases, with 12 bases between. The CDR3 bases are TGTGCCAGCTCACCATATGCAGGGTACGAGACCCAGTACTTC. Amino acid sequence: CASSPYAGYETQYF.

V usage is TRBV9 and J usage is TRBJ2-7; 11 bases line up with TRBD2. From germline, CDR1 is SGDLS and CDR2 YYNGEE. CDR3 length equals 18 residues. J gave up 0 bases and V 3 bases, and 11 bases lay outside the gene matches. The DNA of the CDR3 is TGTGCCAGCAGCGAATCCGGGACTAGCGGCCCGTACTCCTACGAGCAGTACTTC. It codes for CASSESGTSGPYSYEQYF.

The V call is TRBV7-2, the J call TRBJ1-5; 9 bases fit TRBD1. The CDR3 is 15 amino acids. CDR1 is SGHTA and CDR2 is FQGNSA in the germline V gene. V was clipped by 6 bases and J by 11 bases; unmatched bases: 14. The CDR3 bases are TGTGCCAGCAGTTGGGAGATGGGACAGGGTTTTGCCCAGCATTTT. Protein sequence: CASSWEMGQGFAQHF.

The CDR3 region is CASSLYGTGKNIQYF. The CDR3 bases are TGTGCCAGCAGCTTATACGGGACAGGGAAAAACATTCAGTACTTC. This chain connects TRBV7-9 to TRBJ2-4; 9 bases map to TRBD1. Per the germline V gene, CDR1 is SEHNR and CDR2 is FQNEAQ (reference sequence). The CDR3 has 15 amino acids. V lost 2 bases, J lost 4 bases, and 3 bases stayed unmatched.

The V gene is TRBV6-5, the J gene TRBJ1-4; tentative D call: TRBD1 (5 bases). Germline V gene sequence: CDR1 MNHEY, CDR2 SVGAGI. Trimming cost V 2 bases and J 4 bases, with 8 bases left between them. This CDR3 spans 14 amino acids. The CDR3 nucleotides are TGTGCCAGCAGTTACGACAGTAATAATGAAAAACTGTTTTTT. This codes for CASSYDSNNEKLFF.

CDR3 amino acids: CASSPTGTGNSPLHF. CDR3 bases: TGTGCCAGCTCGCCGACCGGGACAGGGAATTCACCCCTCCACTTT. The genes are TRBV18 and TRBJ1-6, with TRBD1 identical over 9 bases. With 6 bases clipped from V and 7 bases from J, the junction kept 7 bases outside the gene matches. This CDR3 has 15 amino acids. CDR1 KGHSH and CDR2 LQKENI come from the germline V gene.

CDR3: CASSPEGVPYEQYF. The CDR3 DNA is TGTGCCAGCTCACCAGAAGGGGTGCCCTACGAGCAGTACTTC. This chain uses TRBV18 with TRBJ2-7; D may be TRBD1 (5 bases). Germline loops: CDR1 KGHSH, CDR2 LQKENI. The V and J ends lost 2 bases and 2 bases respectively, with 10 bases between them. There are 14 residues in the CDR3.

The CDR3 loop is CASSLASRAAGEQFF. CDR3 bases: TGTGCCAGCAGCTTAGCCTCACGGGCCGCGGGAGAGCAGTTCTTC. The chain recombines TRBV7-9 with TRBJ2-1; tentative D call: TRBD2 (6 bases). Per the germline V gene, CDR1 is SEHNR and CDR2 is FQNEAQ (reference sequence). The CDR3 extends over 15 amino acids. Trimming took off 0 bases at V and 10 bases at J, with 16 bases between the two ends.

CDR3 region: CASSSTGVHNEQFF. As DNA, the CDR3 is TGTGCCAGCAGCTCCACAGGGGTTCACAATGAGCAGTTCTTC. The chain links TRBV7-2 to TRBJ2-1, with 7 bases identical to TRBD1. The CDR3 covers 14 residues. Germline V gives CDR1 SGHTA, CDR2 FQGNSA. V trimming: 4 bases; J trimming: 5 bases; junction bases outside the gene matches: 5.

The V and J genes are TRBV19 and TRBJ1-1, with a possible D match to TRBD1 (5 bases). Between the trimmed V and J ends, which lost 5 bases and 9 bases, there was a span of 22 bases. Looked up from germline, CDR1 is LNHDA and CDR2 is SQIVND (reference sequence). CDR3 length: 15 residues. The CDR3 region is CASSSKPDSPPKAFF. DNA of the CDR3: TGTGCCAGTAGTTCGAAGCCTGACAGTCCCCCTAAAGCTTTCTTT.

As for this clone: The sample holds other DNA sequences that translate to the same CDR3. The chain couples TRBV28 to TRBJ2-7, with D tentatively TRBD2 (6 bases). Trimming removed 2 bases at V and 4 bases at J, with 6 bases between. Germline assignment: CDR1 MDHEN and CDR2 SYDVKM. The CDR3 is 12 residues long. DNA of the CDR3: TGTGCCAGCAGTTTAGGGGGGTACGAGCAGTACTTC. It specifies CASSLGGYEQYF.

The V gene is TRBV4-1, the J gene TRBJ2-7, with a possible D match to TRBD2 (5 bases). Trimming pared 0 bases from V and 7 bases from J, leaving 10 bases between. Looked up from germline, CDR1 is MGHRA and CDR2 is YSYEKL. There are 13 residues in the CDR3. CDR3 protein: CASSQDSRGEQYF. The DNA of the CDR3 is TGCGCCAGCAGCCAAGATTCCCGCGGGGAGCAGTACTTC.

This clone was found a few times. The chain links TRBV11-2 to TRBJ2-1; D may be TRBD2 (6 bases). Germline V CDR1 and CDR2: SGHAT, FQNNGV. V shed 3 bases and J shed 5 bases, with 17 bases lying between them. This CDR3 contains 16 residues. In DNA, the CDR3 is TGTGCCAGCAGCTTGACCGGGAGCGCGGTTAACAATGAGCAGTTCTTC. It translates to CASSLTGSAVNNEQFF.

This clone occurred a few times. The chain couples TRBV29-1 to TRBJ2-7, with D possibly TRBD2 on 5 matching bases. The germline V and J ends were trimmed by 6 bases and 2 bases, with 11 bases remaining between them. From germline, CDR1 is SQVTM and CDR2 ANQGSEA. The CDR3 spans 12 residues. The CDR3 loop reads CSVREFPYEQYF. In nucleotides, the CDR3 is TGCAGCGTCCGGGAATTTCCCTACGAGCAGTACTTC.

This clone was detected once. The rearrangement uses TRBV19 and TRBJ2-3; 7 positions match TRBD2. The V segment lost 3 bases and the J segment 1 base; nucleotides outside the gene matches: 4. The CDR3 contains 15 residues. Looked up from germline, CDR1 is LNHDA and CDR2 is SQIVND (reference sequence). The CDR3 region is CASSIGAGGTDTQYF. CDR3 coding DNA: TGTGCCAGTAGTATCGGCGCGGGGGGCACAGATACGCAGTATTTT.

This clone showed up just once. The rearrangement links TRBV6-2 or TRBV6-3 to TRBJ2-3; a weak D match, TRBD2 (6 bases). This CDR3 is built from 13 residues. Between the trimmed V and J ends, which lost 3 bases and 6 bases, there was a span of 10 bases. Germline CDR1 is MNHEY and CDR2 is SVGEGT. The CDR3 spells CASSYWRADTQYF. CDR3 coding DNA: TGTGCCAGCAGTTATTGGAGGGCTGATACGCAGTATTTT.

The V call is TRBV6-5, the J call TRBJ1-6; unclear D gene. This CDR3 spans 16 amino acids. V was trimmed by 3 bases and J by 0 bases, leaving 9 bases between them. The V gene's germline CDR1 is MNHEY and CDR2 SVGAGI. CDR3 region: CASSYKPSSYNSPLHF. The CDR3 coding sequence is TGTGCCAGCAGTTATAAGCCGAGCTCCTATAATTCACCCCTCCACTTT.

This clone turned up a few times. V is TRBV5-4 and J is TRBJ2-7; no clear D gene. V was trimmed by 4 bases and J by 7 bases, leaving 9 bases between them. The V gene's germline CDR1 is SGHNT and CDR2 YYREEE (reference sequence). The CDR3 spans 11 residues. The CDR3 sequence is CASSHGYEQYF. For the CDR3, the DNA is TGTGCCAGCAGCCACGGTTATGAGCAGTACTTC.

J is TRBJ2-3 and V is TRBV6-5; 8 bases map to TRBD2. Germline loops: CDR1 MNHEY, CDR2 SVGAGI. Trimming took 2 bases from V and 2 from J; bases not matched to a gene: 3. CDR3 length: 15 amino acids. CDR3 amino acids: CASSYQRGSTDTQYF. The CDR3 region has the DNA TGTGCCAGCAGTTACCAGCGGGGGTCCACAGATACGCAGTATTTT.

This chain connects TRBV14 to TRBJ2-1, with 7 bases fitting TRBD2. Germline loops: CDR1 SGHDN, CDR2 FVKESK. Trimming at V came to 4 bases and at J to 7 bases, leaving 7 bases not matched to a gene. The CDR3 is 14 amino acids. The chain's CDR3 is CASSLREGRNEQFF. The CDR3 DNA reads as TGTGCCAGCAGCCTCAGGGAGGGGAGGAATGAGCAGTTCTTC.

CDR3 loop: CASSPSGQINQPQHF. CDR3 nucleotides: TGTGCCAGCTCACCATCGGGACAGATAAATCAGCCCCAGCATTTT. This chain connects TRBV18 to TRBJ1-5, with 7 bases lining up with TRBD1. The CDR3 is 15 amino acids. V gave up 2 bases and J gave up 4 bases; unmatched junction bases: 5. Germline V gene data show CDR1 as KGHSH and CDR2 as LQKENI. Full variable domain (outside the CDR3, taken from reference TRBV18 and TRBJ1-5): NAGVMQNPRHLVRRRGQEARLRCSPMKGHSHVYWYRQLPEEGLKFMVYLQKENIIDESGMPKERFSAEFPKEGPSILRIQQVVRGDSAAYFCASSPSGQINQPQHFGDGTRLSIL.

The J gene is TRBJ2-7, the V gene TRBV14; TRBD1 might be the D (5 bases). CDR3 length equals 13 residues. CDR1 and CDR2 (germline): SGHDN, FVKESK. V was clipped by 2 bases and J by 3 bases, with 8 bases between them. CDR3 protein: CASSQRDSYEQYF. CDR3 nucleotide sequence: TGTGCCAGCAGCCAACGAGACAGCTACGAGCAGTACTTC.